This TCR beta chain stems from a study of blood T cell repertoires in COVID-19. Study context: The United States, Italy and Spain supplied acute and convalescent COVID-19 samples. Nucleic acid was either cDNA or gDNA, and it came from T cells, B-cell-depleted T cells, or PBMCs.

In the study's own analysis: How many nucleated cells were present was estimated from reference gene primer amplification. Here immunoSEQ multiplex PCR was the method, and the copy in TCRdb shows in-frame clones only, minus some. From that table come the V and J calls and clone size; the DNA was used to work out D and trimming. Among 30,000 to 40,000 clones listed, around 86% were seen once. Between the trimmed V and J ends, which lost 6 bases and 6 bases, there was a span of 9 bases. Germline values: CDR1 LNHDA, CDR2 SQIVND (reference sequence). The CDR3 covers 13 residues. This sequence joins TRBV19 and TRBJ1-6; D gene uncertain. Sequencing was carried out using peripheral blood. This receptor was taken from a human donor in a cohort sampled during active COVID-19. The CDR3 sequence is CASSPTSNSPLHF. In nucleotides, the CDR3 is TGTGCCAGTAGCCCGACAAGTAATTCACCCCTCCACTTT.